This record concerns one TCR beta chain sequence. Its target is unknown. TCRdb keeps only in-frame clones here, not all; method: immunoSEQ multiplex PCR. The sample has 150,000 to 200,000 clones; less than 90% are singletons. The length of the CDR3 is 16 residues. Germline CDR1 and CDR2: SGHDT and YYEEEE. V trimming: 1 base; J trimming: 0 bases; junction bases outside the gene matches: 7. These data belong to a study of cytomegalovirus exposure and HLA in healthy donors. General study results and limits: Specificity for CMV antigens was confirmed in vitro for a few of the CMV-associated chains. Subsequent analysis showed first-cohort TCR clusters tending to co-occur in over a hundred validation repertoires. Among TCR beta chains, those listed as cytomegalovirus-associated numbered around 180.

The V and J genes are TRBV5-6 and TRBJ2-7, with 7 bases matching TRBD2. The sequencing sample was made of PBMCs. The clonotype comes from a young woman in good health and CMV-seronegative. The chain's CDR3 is CASSLTAGGSSYEQYF. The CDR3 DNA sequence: TGTGCCAGCAGCTTGACAGCCGGGGGGAGCTCCTACGAGCAGTACTTC.